The rows below give T cell receptor beta chains drawn from one sample of a study of T cells in localized non-small cell lung cancer. Profiled with immunoSEQ multiplex PCR; TCRdb holds only in-frame clones, not every one. Of more than 10,000 clones listed, approximately 80% were seen once; the top ten hold roughly 28%. The source material was peripheral blood, sampled before any cancer treatment. The receptors come from a male donor at least 60 years old with stage I squamous cell lung carcinoma. CDR3s include the opening cysteine and the closing phenylalanine or tryptophan. The D gene is left open where the match is weak. The size entry is marked missing in some rows and otherwise reads once, few, many or a size class.

size,V,D,J,DNA,CDR3
-,TRBV5-1,TRBD2,TRBJ2-1,TGCGCCAGCAGCCTAGCGGGAGGAGTAGAGAATGAGCAGTTCTTC,CASSLAGGVENEQFF
-,TRBV29-1,TRBD1,TRBJ2-1,TGCAGCGTTCATCGACAGGGCGGCAATGAGCAGTTCTTC,CSVHRQGGNEQFF
-,TRBV5-1,TRBD2,TRBJ2-3,TGCGCCAGCAGCGGGGGACTAGCGGGAGGCACAGATACGCAGTATTTT,CASSGGLAGGTDTQYF
-,TRBV2,TRBD1,TRBJ2-3,TGTGCCAGCAGTCTTCAAGGACAGGGGTCAGATACGCAGTATTTT,CASSLQGQGSDTQYF
-,TRBV20-1,-,TRBJ1-2,TGCAGTCCCCTCGGGTATGGCTACACCTTC,CSPLGYGYTF
-,TRBV9,-,TRBJ1-5,TGTGCCAGCAGCACCCGAGGCGGTAGCAATCAGCCCCAGCATTTT,CASSTRGGSNQPQHF
few,TRBV7-6,TRBD2,TRBJ2-7,TGTGCCAGCAGCCTCGGGACTAGCGGGAGGGACTACGAGCAGTACTTC,CASSLGTSGRDYEQYF
once,TRBV5-1,-,TRBJ2-7,TGCGCCAGCAGCTTCCGGGACGGGCAGCGAGGGCAGTACTTC,CASSFRDGQRGQYF
-,TRBV6-5,TRBD1,TRBJ2-7,TGTGCCAGCAGGCTCACGGGACAGGGGGGCTACGAGCAGTACTTC,CASRLTGQGGYEQYF
-,TRBV11-2,-,TRBJ2-7,TGTGCCAGCAGCCTCCTCGGCTACGAGCAGTACTTC,CASSLLGYEQYF
once,TRBV28,TRBD1,TRBJ2-7,TGTGCCAGCAACCCTCAGGGACAGGGTACCTACGAGCAGTACTTC,CASNPQGQGTYEQYF
-,TRBV5-1,-,TRBJ2-7,TGCGCCAGCAGCGCCCGGGACGATGGGGACGGGCAGTACTTC,CASSARDDGDGQYF
-,TRBV19,TRBD1,TRBJ2-1,TGTGCCAGTAGTTTTAAGCCGGGACAGGGGGCCAATGAGCAGTTCTTC,CASSFKPGQGANEQFF
-,TRBV28,-,TRBJ1-3,TGTGCCAGCAGTCCTTTGGGGGGCTCAGGGGGAAACACCATATATTTT,CASSPLGGSGGNTIYF
-,TRBV19,TRBD1,TRBJ2-3,TGTGCCAGTAGTCAGGGGGCGGGAGATACGCAGTATTTT,CASSQGAGDTQYF
-,TRBV27,-,TRBJ2-7,TGTGCCAGCAGCCGTGTCGGATGGCCGCCCGAGCAGTACTTC,CASSRVGWPPEQYF
-,TRBV28,TRBD2,TRBJ2-1,TGTGCCAGCAGTTTGAGACTAGCGGGAGGGGTTGAGCAGTTCTTC,CASSLRLAGGVEQFF
-,TRBV6-1,-,TRBJ1-1,TGTGCCAGCAGACGGACAGACATGAACACTGAAGCTTTCTTT,CASRRTDMNTEAFF
-,TRBV20-1,-,TRBJ1-1,TGCAGTTCCTGGAAAGGACAGCAAGCTTTCTTT,CSSWKGQQAFF
-,TRBV25-1,-,TRBJ2-5,TGTGCCAGTAGACAAGAGACCCAGTACTTC,CASRQETQYF
-,TRBV19,TRBD1,TRBJ1-4,TGTGCCAGTAAGACAGGGGATGAAAAACTGTTTTTT,CASKTGDEKLFF
-,TRBV28,TRBD1,TRBJ2-7,TGTGCCAGCAGAGATGACAGGGTTGCCTACGAGCAGTACTTC,CASRDDRVAYEQYF
-,TRBV7-6,-,TRBJ2-7,TGTGCCAGCAGCTTAGGGGTCCCTACCTCCTCCTACGAGCAGTACTTC,CASSLGVPTSSYEQYF
-,TRBV2,-,TRBJ1-2,TGTGCCAGCAGCGGGGCGGGGCATGGCTACACCTTC,CASSGAGHGYTF
-,TRBV6-4,-,TRBJ2-1,TGTGCCAGCAGTGACTCTCTTAGCGAGTGGGGATACAATGAGCAGTTCTTC,CASSDSLSEWGYNEQFF
-,TRBV10-2,-,TRBJ2-1,TGCGCCAGCAGGGGGAGGAGCTCCTACAATGAGCAGTTCTTC,CASRGRSSYNEQFF
-,TRBV7-8,-,TRBJ1-4,TGTGCCAGCAGCTTAGGAGTACAGCTGAACGAAAAACTGTTTTTT,CASSLGVQLNEKLFF
-,TRBV27,TRBD1,TRBJ2-7,TGTGCCAGCAGTTTAGGGACAGGGGCCCACGAGCAGTACTTC,CASSLGTGAHEQYF
-,TRBV6-5,-,TRBJ1-2,TGTGCCAGCAGTTACTCCACCAGAAGACCTAACTATGGCTACACCTTC,CASSYSTRRPNYGYTF
-,TRBV6-1,TRBD1,TRBJ2-5,TGTGCCAGCAGTGGAACAGGGGGCGGCGAGACCCAGTACTTC,CASSGTGGGETQYF
-,TRBV27,TRBD2,TRBJ2-2,TGTGCCAGCAGTTTGGCTAGCGGGAGTGGCGGGGAGCTGTTTTTT,CASSLASGSGGELFF
-,TRBV30,-,TRBJ1-1,TGTGCCTGGAGTGTAAGGGGGACTGAAGCTTTCTTT,CAWSVRGTEAFF
-,TRBV7-9,-,TRBJ2-2,TGTGCCAGCAGCTTAACCGGGTCCTTTACCGGGGAGCTGTTTTTT,CASSLTGSFTGELFF
-,TRBV15,-,TRBJ1-5,TGTGCCACCAGCAACAGTAATCAGCCCCAGCATTTT,CATSNSNQPQHF
-,TRBV7-8,TRBD2,TRBJ2-1,TGTGCCAGCAGCTTCAGCGGGACCGACCGCAATGAGCAGTTCTTC,CASSFSGTDRNEQFF
-,TRBV11-3,TRBD1,TRBJ1-5,TGTGCCAGCAGCTTAGAACCCCGACAGGGGGAAAAGTATGACAATCAGCCCCAGCATTTT,CASSLEPRQGEKYDNQPQHF
-,TRBV11-2,-,TRBJ2-7,TGTGCCAGCAGCTTCCCCGGACAGTCGGGCTACGAGCAGTACTTC,CASSFPGQSGYEQYF
few,TRBV2,TRBD2,TRBJ2-1,TGTGCCAGCAGGGTGGCTAGCGGGAGAGGGGAGCAGTTCTTC,CASRVASGRGEQFF
-,TRBV9,-,TRBJ2-3,TGTGCCAGCAGCGCTTGGGACACCGGCACAGATACGCAGTATTTT,CASSAWDTGTDTQYF
-,TRBV5-1,-,TRBJ1-5,TGCGCCAGCAGCCTATCGCCCGGAGGCAATCAGCCCCAGCATTTT,CASSLSPGGNQPQHF
-,TRBV7-3,TRBD1,TRBJ1-2,TGTGCCAGCAGCTCCGGGACAGCCTTGGGTGGCTACACCTTC,CASSSGTALGGYTF
-,TRBV4-1,-,TRBJ2-4,TGCGCCAGCAGCCAAATGCCGGGAGTGTTCCAAAACATTCAGTACTTC,CASSQMPGVFQNIQYF